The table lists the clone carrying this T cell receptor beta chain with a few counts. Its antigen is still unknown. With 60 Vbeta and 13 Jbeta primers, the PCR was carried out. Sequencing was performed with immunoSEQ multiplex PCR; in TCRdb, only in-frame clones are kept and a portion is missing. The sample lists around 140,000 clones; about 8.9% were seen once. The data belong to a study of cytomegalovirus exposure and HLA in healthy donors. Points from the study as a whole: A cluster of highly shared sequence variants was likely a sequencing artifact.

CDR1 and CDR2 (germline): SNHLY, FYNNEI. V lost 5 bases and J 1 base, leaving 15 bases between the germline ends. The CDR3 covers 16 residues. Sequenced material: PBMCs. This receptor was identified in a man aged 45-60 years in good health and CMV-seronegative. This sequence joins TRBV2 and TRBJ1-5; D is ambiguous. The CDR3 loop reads CASSQEGRRSNQPQHF. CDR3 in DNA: TGTGCCAGCAGTCAGGAGGGCCGGCGGAGCAATCAGCCCCAGCATTTT.